This T cell receptor beta chain appears in the sequencing data of a study of T cells in Graves' hyperthyroidism and ophthalmopathy (dated by TCRdb to about 2019). With regard to the full study: Peripheral blood was collected at initial diagnosis, before any treatment. TCR V-J signatures able to tell the groups apart were searched for in a discovery cohort of 100 patients, of whom fewer than 45 had Graves' ophthalmopathy and 57 had stable Graves' hyperthyroidism. The study also compared thyroid tissue and blood T-cell repertoires from more than five Graves' hyperthyroidism patients. Whether ophthalmopathy could be predicted prospectively was tested in an independent validation cohort made up of 18 to 20 hyperthyroidism patients plus 17 patients who later progressed to ophthalmopathy. The paper reports TCR Vbeta CDR3 sequencing of roughly 140 peripheral blood samples: some 41 ophthalmopathy, under 85 hyperthyroidism and around 17 progressor patients. After sampling, hyperthyroidism patients received methimazole starting at 30 mg daily, and ophthalmopathy patients received high-dose intravenous methylprednisolone. The roughly 91 discovery patients were randomly divided into training and test sets at a 7:3 ratio. The paper as a whole reports these results and caveats: A model built on a 13 V-J signature distinguished ophthalmopathy from stable hyperthyroidism, reaching about 88% sensitivity and about 81% specificity in cross-validation and 80%/75% in testing. Blood samples also contained most of the expanded thyroid clonotypes (frequency above 0.001), which suggests that blood repertoires may reflect thyroid immune responses. Sample size was not statistically predetermined, and investigators were not blinded to group allocation. In validation, progression to ophthalmopathy was predicted by the model with approximately 67% sensitivity and 72% to 80% specificity, a median of roughly six months before onset.

Ophthalmopathy patients had moderately to severely active disease, with a Clinical Activity Score of 3 or more, a NOSPECS grade of 4 or more, and a disease duration of less than 3 months. The study excluded patients with uncontrolled infections, other autoimmune diseases, pregnancy or lactation. Diagnoses were based on clinical symptoms, serum thyroxine and TRAb, thyroid ultrasound and orbital computed tomography. Ficoll-Paque density gradient centrifugation was used to isolate PBMCs from about 10 ml of fresh peripheral blood. Total RNA was extracted with Trizol reagent, and quality was checked on an Agilent 2100 Bioanalyzer. TCR beta CDR3 regions were amplified from RNA transcripts. The TCR CDR3 was subjected to a first round of RT-PCR using the HTBI primer set and the Qiagen OneStep RT-PCR kit. A second multiplex PCR round built the libraries, followed by size selection and purification. The libraries were sequenced on an Illumina HiSeq2000 using paired-end 100 bp reads. On the study's bioinformatics: SOAPnuke was used to process the raw data, throwing out any read that contained adapters or uncalled bases, had a mean Phred below 15, or lacked an exact constant-primer or identifier match. High-quality paired reads were merged using COPE v1.2.5, and each unique nucleotide sequence was defined as a clonotype. Clonotypes were aligned to IMGT TRBV, TRBD and TRBJ reference segments using MiTCR v1.1. Analysis was restricted to V-J combinations with a frequency above 0.0001, which covered about 99% of repertoires. A TCS score was defined as the ratio between F50 (clonal expansion) and ExV (chaos), using BLOSUM62-based TCRdist between CDR3 peptides within each V-J. Welch's t-statistics and random forest reduced some 510 V-J features to 13, which were used in a naive Bayes classifier (R e1071). In-frame beta chains were kept once TCRdb had trimmed the public reads at Q25 with fastp and called clones with MiXCR. Each CDR3 protein appears once, grouped with its most common genes and DNA. What appears here as the V and J calls and clone size reflects TCRdb's work, not the paper's. The sample contains about half a million distinct CDR3 sequences, less than 20% of them found a single time. Clones ranked in the top ten supply roughly 44% of the sample.

This clonotype occurred a few times. The specificity of this receptor is unknown. Base qualities were left out, and no much larger clone turns up one base away. Material: blood. The origin of this receptor is a man in his forties with Graves' ophthalmopathy.

The CDR3 corresponds to CSARTGNYGYTF. DNA sequence: TGCAGTGCTCGGACAGGCAACTATGGCTACACCTTC. The chain was built from TRBV20-1 and TRBJ1-2; 7 junctional bases match TRBD1. Trimmed from V: 5 bases; trimmed from J: 2 bases; junction bases lacking a gene match: 2. From the germline V gene (reference sequence), CDR1 is DFQATT and CDR2 is SNEGSKA. The CDR3 starts with the cysteine, ends with the phenylalanine, and has 12 residues. Just CDR3 DNA is preserved here, 36 bases in frame from base 1.